This TCR beta chain was sequenced for a study of OX40 agonist ivuxolimab in advanced cancers. Study summary: From about 23 to 85 years was the age range, with a mean of around 54 years, and 65% to 90% were male. General study results and limits: Clonal expansion by week 6 occurred in CD4+ and CD8+ blood T cells (at 0.1 to 3.0 mg/kg).

The protocol was immunoSEQ multiplex PCR, while the TCRdb copy is restricted to in-frame clones and leaves out a portion. The sample gives over 60,000 clones, 85% of which show up once; roughly 4% is in the top ten. As for this clone: Its antigen is as yet unknown.

V lost 0 bases and J 4 bases, leaving 8 bases between the germline ends. This CDR3 region has 13 residues. Germline V CDR1 and CDR2: SGHDT, YYEEEE. The sequence derives from an adult with an advanced solid tumor such as melanoma, head and neck, liver or kidney cancer. The specimen was CD4+ or CD8+ T cells sorted from blood, collected in a trial of the OX40 agonist ivuxolimab. This chain links TRBV5-6 with TRBJ2-7, with a possible D match to TRBD2 (5 bases). Here the CDR3 DNA reads TGTGCCAGCAGCTTGGAATGGACTTACGAGCAGTACTTC. Translated: CASSLEWTYEQYF. Looking up the rest from reference TRBV5-6 and TRBJ2-7 gives the full variable domain: DAGVTQSPTHLIKTRGQQVTLRCSPKSGHDTVSWYQQALGQGPQFIFQYYEEEERQRGNFPDRFSGHQFPNYSSELNVNALLLGDSALYLCASSLEWTYEQYFGPGTRLTVT.